This T cell receptor beta chain was profiled in a study of shared clonotypes between healthy human individuals. The authors loaded roughly 200 ng DNA, 25,000 to 30,000 T cell genomes, into sorted-subset replicate PCRs. Measured with immunoSEQ multiplex PCR; TCRdb has only the in-frame clones, and not every one. Of 1.6 million or so clones detected, less than 99% appear once; the ten largest clones hold roughly 0.36%. Per germline, CDR1 MGHRA and CDR2 YSYEKL. V was pared by 1 base and J by 2 bases, with 4 bases of the junction left unmatched. The CDR3 has 16 residues. V and J are TRBV4-1 and TRBJ1-2; TRBD1 aligns across 10 bases. The sequencing input was naive CD4+ T cells sorted from blood. The subset: CD45RA+ positively selected. The sequence was obtained from a man aged 30 to 45 in good health. The CDR3 nucleotides are TGCGCCAGCAGCCAAGTACGGACAGGGGGGAACTATGGCTACACCTTC. Translating gives CASSQVRTGGNYGYTF.